The 5 T cell receptor beta chains in this list originate from one sample, sequenced in a study of long-term antiretroviral therapy in people with HIV. Researchers ran immunoSEQ v3.0 at survey level. Libraries were prepared by immunoSEQ multiplex PCR; TCRdb keeps only in-frame clonotypes and omits some of them. The profile covers tens of thousands of clones, with about three quarters appearing a single time and about 9.3% taken by the ten largest. The source was unsorted PBMCs, collected 1.5 years before starting antiretroviral therapy. The source is a man aged 18 to 35 with HIV.

The chain links TRBV4-1 to TRBJ2-1; D perhaps matches TRBD2 (5 bases). Germline V gene data show CDR1 as MGHRA and CDR2 as YSYEKL. CDR3 size: 14 residues. V was pared by 1 base and J by 5 bases, with 9 bases between. CDR3 nucleotides: TGCGCCAGCAGCCAAGCTCGAGGGAACAATGAGCAGTTCTTC. Translated: CASSQARGNNEQFF.

V and J are TRBV4-1 and TRBJ2-1, with a weak D call TRBD2 (6 bases). The CDR3 loop spans 14 amino acids. The germline V gene has CDR1 MGHRA and CDR2 YSYEKL. The V end was cut by 1 base, the J end by 4 bases, with 8 bases between. The CDR3 is CASSQGGRYNEQFF. As DNA, the CDR3 is TGCGCCAGCAGCCAAGGAGGGAGGTACAATGAGCAGTTCTTC.

The rearrangement joins TRBV5-4 to TRBJ2-4; D could derive from TRBD1 or TRBD2 (5 bases each). Germline CDR1 is SGHNT and CDR2 is YYREEE (reference sequence). This CDR3 has 18 residues. The ends were cut back, 1 base at V and 8 bases at J, with 25 bases in the middle. The CDR3 sequence: CASSLFGASVGHGDIQYF. CDR3 nucleotides: TGTGCCAGCAGCTTGTTTGGGGCGTCGGTTGGACACGGGGACATTCAGTACTTC.

This sequence joins TRBV29-1 and TRBJ1-3, with D unclear. Germline CDR1 is SQVTM and CDR2 is ANQGSEA. The V end was cut by 5 bases, the J end by 4 bases, with 6 bases between. There are 11 residues in the CDR3. The CDR3 DNA follows: TGCAGCGTTATCCACGGAAACACCATATATTTT. It translates to CSVIHGNTIYF.

V and J are TRBV5-1 and TRBJ2-3, with TRBD1 matching over 8 bases. This CDR3 spans 15 amino acids. Germline values: CDR1 SGHRS, CDR2 YFSETQ. V dropped 2 bases and J dropped 1; count of bases not matched to a gene: 3. As DNA, the CDR3 is TGCGCCAGCAGCTTCACAGGGGGTGGCACAGATACGCAGTATTTT. Residues: CASSFTGGGTDTQYF.